The 25 T cell receptor beta chains reported below all come from one sample, sequenced in a study of vaccination and CD4 T cells after COVID-19. No cognate antigen is known for these TCRs. Described treatment: roughly ten-day PBMC culture with coronavirus spike peptide pools or control peptides (ViraFEST assay). At the Johns Hopkins FTIC core, DNA taken from cultured CD4+ T cells was sequenced by way of the Oncomine TCR Beta short-read assay. TCRdb fed the PCR reads into MiXCR, producing one record per CDR3 protein. This sample has 15,000 to 20,000 distinct CDR3 sequences, with 54% found just once. Specimen: CD4+ T cells from blood, cultured in vitro. These receptors originate from a human donor who had recovered from COVID-19.

The table lists this clonotype with a few counts. V gene TRBV2 combines with J gene TRBJ1-1; D unresolved. The CDR3 covers 14 residues. Trimming pared 9 bases from V and 0 bases from J, leaving 14 bases between. The germline CDR1 and CDR2 sequences are SNHLY and FYNNEI. The CDR3 here is CARALVGMNTEAFF. The DNA for the CDR3 is TGTGCCAGGGCTTTGGTTGGCATGAACACTGAAGCTTTCTTT.

This clonotype occurred once. J is TRBJ1-1 and V is TRBV19; D uncertain. The CDR3 is 11 amino acids. V lost 7 bases, J lost 3 bases, and 6 bases lay in between. Germline V CDR1 and CDR2: LNHDA, SQIVND (reference sequence). The CDR3 here is CASTGYTEAFF. In DNA form, the CDR3 reads TGTGCCAGTACCGGATACACTGAAGCTTTCTTT.

The chain joins TRBV20-1 to TRBJ1-2, with D perhaps matching TRBD1 (6 bases). Germline V gene sequence: CDR1 DFQATT, CDR2 SNEGSKA (reference sequence). The CDR3 has 15 amino acids. With 1 base removed from V and 3 bases from J, the gap between germline ends came to 15 bases. The CDR3 region is CSARASGGPYYGYTF. DNA of the CDR3: TGCAGTGCTAGAGCCTCGGGGGGGCCGTACTATGGCTACACCTTC.

The sample holds a few counts of this clonotype. J is TRBJ1-5 and V is TRBV2, with 7 bases aligning to TRBD1. V shed 4 bases and J 5 bases; nucleotides not matched to a gene: 2. This CDR3 comprises 13 residues. Looked up from germline, CDR1 is SNHLY and CDR2 is FYNNEI. In nucleotides, the CDR3 is TGTGCCAGCAGTGGGGACAGCGATCAGCCCCAGCATTTT. Translation gives CASSGDSDQPQHF.

This clonotype was picked up one time. The chain employs TRBV7-3 and TRBJ1-2, with 8 nucleotides matching TRBD1. J was trimmed by 0 bases and V by 2 bases; bases with no gene match: 11. CDR1 and CDR2 (germline): SGHTA, FQGTGA. The CDR3 covers 18 residues. In nucleotides, the CDR3 is TGTGCCAGCAGCTTATATCCCCCTCGGACAGGGTCTAACTATGGCTACACCTTC. This codes for CASSLYPPRTGSNYGYTF.

V usage is TRBV12-3 or TRBV12-4 and J usage is TRBJ2-1, with D perhaps TRBD2 (7 bases). The V end lost 6 bases, the J end lost 2 bases, and 20 bases lay between the germline ends. CDR3 length equals 17 residues. CDR3 loop: CASRPPDGGGPYNEQFF. The CDR3 region has the DNA TGTGCCAGCAGGCCTCCGGATGGCGGGGGCCCCTACAATGAGCAGTTCTTC.

This clonotype was counted a few times. The DNA for the CDR3 is TGTGCCAGTAGTATGCTACAGGGGTCGAGGCCGAACACTGAAGCTTTCTTT. Translation gives CASSMLQGSRPNTEAFF. This sequence joins TRBV19 and TRBJ1-1, with TRBD1 matching 7 bases. Germline V gene sequence: CDR1 LNHDA, CDR2 SQIVND (reference sequence). Trimming took 3 bases from V and 1 from J; bases not matched to a gene: 11. The CDR3 sequence is 17 residues long.

The rearrangement uses TRBV28 and TRBJ2-2; D not certain. This CDR3 comprises 13 residues. From germline, CDR1 is MDHEN and CDR2 SYDVKM. Between the trimmed V and J ends, which lost 2 bases and 1 base, there was a span of 2 bases. The chain's CDR3 is CASSLRNTGELFF. CDR3 DNA sequence: TGTGCCAGCAGTTTACGGAACACCGGGGAGCTGTTTTTT.

The chain has TRBV2 and TRBJ1-1, with D uncertain. Germline V gene lookup returns CDR1 SNHLY and CDR2 FYNNEI. The CDR3 runs 12 residues. With 9 bases removed from V and 4 bases from J, the gap between germline ends came to 12 bases. CDR3 sequence (DNA): TGTGCCAGGGGGTTTCGGGGCACTGAAGCTTTCTTT. The encoded protein is CARGFRGTEAFF.

This chain links TRBV5-4 with TRBJ2-5, with D perhaps assigned TRBD1 or TRBD2 (5 bases each). CDR1 is SGHNT and CDR2 is YYREEE in the germline V gene (reference sequence). CDR3 length: 14 amino acids. V was cut by 2 bases and J by 2 bases, with 10 bases left in between. CDR3 in DNA: TGTGCCAGCAGCTTCGGGGCTAGACAAGAGACCCAGTACTTC. It encodes CASSFGARQETQYF.

This clonotype was recorded a few times. The CDR3: CASSIGWPVNYGYTF. CDR3 bases: TGTGCCAGTAGTATAGGGTGGCCGGTGAACTATGGCTACACCTTC. V gene TRBV19 combines with J gene TRBJ1-2; D call uncertain. The germline V gene has CDR1 LNHDA and CDR2 SQIVND (reference sequence). The CDR3 length is 15 residues. Trimming cost V 1 base and J 2 bases, with 11 bases left between them. Full variable domain (remainder filled in from reference TRBV19 and TRBJ1-2): DGGITQSPKYLFRKEGQNVTLSCEQNLNHDAMYWYRQDPGQGLRLIYYSQIVNDFQKGDIAEGYSVSREKKESFPLTVTSAQKNPTAFYLCASSIGWPVNYGYTFGSGTRLTVV.

The chain has TRBV19 and TRBJ1-6; 9 bases agree with TRBD1. CDR1 and CDR2 (germline): LNHDA, SQIVND (reference sequence). The CDR3 contains 14 residues. The ends lost 4 bases at V and 7 bases at J; junction bases unmatched: 2. For the CDR3, the DNA is TGTGCCAGTAGTACCGGGACAGGGAATTCACCCCTCCACTTT. It codes for CASSTGTGNSPLHF.

This clonotype was counted a few times. The chain is built from TRBV25-1 and TRBJ1-4; TRBD1 is a possible D gene (6 bases). This CDR3 is built from 14 residues. Trimming stripped 6 bases from V and 3 bases from J, with 11 bases between. Germline lookup yields CDR1 MGHDK and CDR2 SYGVNS. The CDR3, as DNA: TGTGCCAGCAGGTTACAGGGAGCTAATGAAAAACTGTTTTTT. It yields the protein CASRLQGANEKLFF.

V gene TRBV28 combines with J gene TRBJ2-3; D is uncertain. The CDR3 covers 13 residues. V was cut by 2 bases and J by 2 bases, with 5 bases left in between. The germline gives CDR1 MDHEN, CDR2 SYDVKM. The CDR3 protein is CASSLQTTDTQYF. The CDR3 DNA is TGTGCCAGCAGTTTACAGACCACAGATACGCAGTATTTT.

This chain links TRBV28 with TRBJ1-5; 8 bases align to TRBD1. The germline V gene has CDR1 MDHEN and CDR2 SYDVKM. J gave up 6 bases and V 8 bases, and 9 bases lay outside the gene matches. The CDR3 loop spans 14 amino acids. The CDR3 coding sequence is TGTGCCAGCTATGGTCGCAGGGGGCGTCAGCCCCAGCATTTT. This gives the protein CASYGRRGRQPQHF.

This sequence joins TRBV7-9 and TRBJ1-1; 8 positions match TRBD1. This CDR3 spans 14 amino acids. The J segment lost 4 bases and the V segment lost 1 base, leaving 2 bases of the junction unmatched. Per germline, CDR1 SEHNR and CDR2 FQNEAQ (reference sequence). The CDR3 nucleotides are TGTGCCAGCAGCTTAGATCAGGGGGCCACTGAAGCTTTCTTT. As protein: CASSLDQGATEAFF.

This chain links TRBV20-1 with TRBJ1-1; D not resolved. V gave up 0 bases and J gave up 1 base, with 9 bases separating them. CDR3 size: 14 residues. CDR1 and CDR2 from the germline V gene are DFQATT and SNEGSKA (reference sequence). The CDR3 is CSARDPRANTEAFF. CDR3 in DNA: TGCAGTGCTAGAGATCCCCGGGCGAACACTGAAGCTTTCTTT.

The chain links TRBV11-3 to TRBJ2-5, with TRBD2 matching over 9 bases. V shed 1 base and J 4 bases; nucleotides not matched to a gene: 4. The germline V gene has CDR1 SGHNT and CDR2 YENEEA. CDR3 length equals 15 residues. The CDR3 reads CASSLGTSAAETQYF. CDR3 sequence (DNA): TGTGCCAGCAGCTTAGGGACTAGCGCAGCAGAGACCCAGTACTTC. Supplemented by reference TRBV11-3 and TRBJ2-5, the full variable domain reads EAGVVQSPRYKIIEKKQPVAFWCNPISGHNTLYWYLQNLGQGPELLIRYENEEAVDDSQLPKDRFSAERLKGVDSTLKIQPAELGDSAVYLCASSLGTSAAETQYFGPGTRLLVL.

The rearrangement uses TRBV24-1 and TRBJ1-6; D remains unclear. V lost 1 base to trimming and J lost 19 bases, with 13 bases between them. The CDR3 has 12 residues. Germline V gene lookup returns CDR1 KGHDR and CDR2 SFDVKD. Here the CDR3 DNA reads TGTGCCACCAGTGATTTTGGTCAGGCCGGGCACTTT. This encodes CATSDFGQAGHF.

This clonotype was counted a single time. CDR3 protein: CSAMEGTAKNIQYF. CDR3 coding DNA: TGCAGTGCTATGGAGGGCACAGCCAAAAACATTCAGTACTTC. V is TRBV20-1 and J is TRBJ2-4, with D tentatively TRBD2 (6 bases). Trimming pared 4 bases from V and 0 bases from J, leaving 10 bases between. Germline V gene data show CDR1 as DFQATT and CDR2 as SNEGSKA (reference sequence). The CDR3 spans 14 residues.

This clonotype has just a few counts. The V call is TRBV6-2 or TRBV6-3, the J call TRBJ1-5; D might be TRBD1 (6 bases). In germline, CDR1 is MNHEY, CDR2 SVGEGT. The CDR3 covers 16 residues. V shed 3 bases and J shed 3 bases, with 15 bases lying between them. The CDR3: CASSYGPGQNNQPQHF. The CDR3 bases are TGTGCCAGCAGTTATGGCCCCGGACAGAACAATCAGCCCCAGCATTTT.

The rearrangement uses TRBV20-1 and TRBJ2-1; D is uncertain. Trimming took 0 bases from V and 3 from J, leaving 12 bases between them. Germline CDR1 reads DFQATT; CDR2 reads SNEGSKA (reference sequence). The CDR3 runs to 15 residues. CDR3 in amino acids: CSARDGPSDYNEQFF. In DNA, the CDR3 is TGCAGTGCTAGAGATGGGCCTAGTGACTACAATGAGCAGTTCTTC.

The chain is built from TRBV6-1 and TRBJ2-7, with 7 nucleotides matching TRBD1. This CDR3 spans 14 amino acids. Per germline, CDR1 MNHNS and CDR2 SASEGT. Unmatched junction bases numbered 11, after V lost 6 bases and J lost 6 bases. The CDR3 is CASSLSGTVSEQYF. The CDR3 coding sequence is TGTGCCAGCAGCTTGTCCGGGACAGTGAGCGAGCAGTACTTC.

The chain combines TRBV19 with TRBJ2-2; TRBD2 matches 11 bases. CDR3 size: 17 residues. With 2 bases clipped from V and 1 base from J, the junction kept 3 bases outside the gene matches. Germline V lookup: CDR1 LNHDA, CDR2 SQIVND (reference sequence). This CDR3 reads CASSISLAGGNTGELFF. CDR3 coding DNA: TGTGCCAGTAGTATATCCCTAGCGGGAGGGAACACCGGGGAGCTGTTTTTT.

V is TRBV29-1 and J is TRBJ1-1; 9 bases are shared with TRBD1. CDR3 size: 18 residues. Losses at the gene ends were 3 bases for V and 0 bases for J; bases not matched to a gene: 14. Germline V lookup: CDR1 SQVTM, CDR2 ANQGSEA. CDR3 sequence: CSVDAAPGQGGLNTEAFF. The CDR3, as DNA: TGCAGCGTTGATGCTGCCCCGGGACAGGGAGGGCTGAACACTGAAGCTTTCTTT.